The next 17 T cell receptor beta chains were all read from a single sample in a study of blood T cell repertoires in COVID-19. Here immunoSEQ multiplex PCR was the method, and the copy in TCRdb shows in-frame clones only, minus some. The data hold 300,000 or so clones, with 85% to 90% observed a single time. The sequencing input was PBMCs or T cells enriched from blood (not recorded which). These receptors came from a woman aged 18-29 years who had recovered from COVID-19.

The chain joins TRBV7-8 to TRBJ1-1; D is unclear. This CDR3 has 12 residues. Trimming removed 2 bases at V and 7 bases at J, with 8 bases between. The germline gives CDR1 SGHVS, CDR2 FQNEAQ. CDR3: CASSLSRGEAFF. The CDR3, as DNA: TGTGCCAGCAGCTTATCCCGGGGTGAAGCTTTCTTT. The full variable domain, its missing parts supplied by reference TRBV7-8 and TRBJ1-1, is GAGVSQSPRYKVAKRGQDVALRCDPISGHVSLFWYQQALGQGPEFLTYFQNEAQLDKSGLPSDRFFAERPEGSVSTLKIQRTQQEDSAVYLCASSLSRGEAFFGQGTRLTVV.

This clone is a singleton in its sample. CDR3 nucleotides: TGTGCCTGGAGTGTAAGCTGGGATTCTAGCGGGGGGGAAGCGGATACGCAGTATTTT. This codes for CAWSVSWDSSGGEADTQYF. The chain employs TRBV30 and TRBJ2-3, with 12 bases fitting TRBD2. Germline CDR1 and CDR2: GTSNPN and SVGIG (reference sequence). This CDR3 contains 19 residues. V was pared by 0 bases and J by 6 bases, with 16 bases of the junction left unmatched.

The chain is built from TRBV11-2 and TRBJ1-6, with D possibly being TRBD1 (6 bases). This CDR3 spans 15 amino acids. Germline-derived CDR1 and CDR2 are SGHAT and FQNNGV. V lost 3 bases, J lost 5 bases, and 11 bases lay in between. The CDR3 reads CASSLATGHNSPLHF. The CDR3 coding sequence is TGTGCCAGCAGCTTGGCCACAGGGCATAATTCACCCCTCCACTTT.

The gene calls are TRBV5-1 and TRBJ1-5; 10 bases fit TRBD1. CDR3 length: 13 residues. Looked up from germline, CDR1 is SGHRS and CDR2 is YFSETQ. Trimming took 4 bases from V and 7 from J; bases not matched to a gene: 2. This CDR3 is CASSPDRGQPQHF. CDR3 bases: TGCGCCAGCAGCCCGGACAGGGGGCAGCCCCAGCATTTT.

This chain uses TRBV6-5 with TRBJ1-1; TRBD1 matches at 10 bases. The CDR3 contains 15 residues. V lost 7 bases and J lost 1; bases outside the gene matches: 6. Per the germline V gene, CDR1 is MNHEY and CDR2 is SVGAGI. The chain's CDR3 is CASKSWDRGNTEAFF. In nucleotides, the CDR3 is TGTGCCAGCAAATCGTGGGACAGGGGGAACACTGAAGCTTTCTTT.

The rearrangement links TRBV28 to TRBJ1-5; 7 bases agree with TRBD1. The junction had 5 bases not matched to a gene; V was cut back by 8 bases and J by 4 bases. The CDR3 is 13 amino acids. Germline V CDR1 and CDR2: MDHEN, SYDVKM. The CDR3 sequence is CASRSTGNQPQHF. CDR3 coding DNA: TGTGCCAGCCGATCGACAGGGAATCAGCCCCAGCATTTT.

This clone was detected only a few times. This chain links TRBV5-4 with TRBJ1-5, with D unclear. This CDR3 has 12 residues. V was trimmed by 1 base and J by 4 bases, leaving 3 bases between them. CDR1 is SGHNT and CDR2 is YYREEE in the germline V gene (reference sequence). The CDR3 region is CASSLRNQPQHF. The CDR3 DNA follows: TGTGCCAGCAGCTTGCGTAATCAGCCCCAGCATTTT.

For the CDR3, the DNA is TGTGCCAGCAGCCCCTACGCTGCTAGCTCTGGAAACACCATATATTTT. It specifies CASSPYAASSGNTIYF. The chain links TRBV7-2 to TRBJ1-3; no definite D call. The V and J ends lost 5 bases and 0 bases respectively, with 14 bases between them. The CDR3 has 16 amino acids. The germline V gene has CDR1 SGHTA and CDR2 FQGNSA. The full variable domain, completed using reference TRBV7-2 and TRBJ1-3, is GAGVSQSPSNKVTEKGKDVELRCDPISGHTALYWYRQSLGQGLEFLIYFQGNSAPDKSGLPSDRFSAERTGGSVSTLTIQRTQQEDSAVYLCASSPYAASSGNTIYFGEGSWLTVV.

This rearrangement joins TRBV2 to TRBJ1-5; a possible D gene is TRBD1 (5 bases). The CDR3 contains 15 residues. Looked up from germline, CDR1 is SNHLY and CDR2 is FYNNEI. Trimming cost V 3 bases and J 3 bases, with 12 bases left between them. The CDR3 region is CASSDVDSLNQPQHF. CDR3 coding DNA: TGTGCCAGCAGTGATGTTGACAGCCTCAATCAGCCCCAGCATTTT. The variable domain in full, with the rest retrieved from reference TRBV2 and TRBJ1-5, is EPEVTQTPSHQVTQMGQEVILRCVPISNHLYFYWYRQILGQKVEFLVSFYNNEISEKSEIFDDQFSVERPDGSNFTLKIRSTKLEDSAMYFCASSDVDSLNQPQHFGDGTRLSIL.

The CDR3 DNA reads TGTGCCAGCTCACCATCCGGGACTGGGGCCAACGTCCTGACTTTC. This translates into CASSPSGTGANVLTF. The J gene is TRBJ2-6, the V gene TRBV18, with D perhaps matching TRBD2 (5 bases). The V and J ends lost 2 bases and 2 bases respectively, with 7 bases between them. The CDR3 sequence is 15 residues long. From germline, CDR1 is KGHSH and CDR2 LQKENI.

J is TRBJ1-1 and V is TRBV9, with D uncertain. Trimming took 4 bases from V and 5 from J, leaving 12 bases between them. The germline CDR1 and CDR2 sequences are SGDLS and YYNGEE. The CDR3 has 13 amino acids. This CDR3 reads CASSPQQKTEAFF. The CDR3 DNA follows: TGTGCCAGCAGCCCACAGCAGAAGACTGAAGCTTTCTTT.

The chain links TRBV24-1 to TRBJ2-1, with 8 bases aligning to TRBD1. Germline assignment: CDR1 KGHDR and CDR2 SFDVKD. CDR3 length: 15 amino acids. V lost 4 bases to trimming and J lost 6 bases; unmatched junction nucleotides: 7. The CDR3 loop is CATSDATGEVNEQFF. The CDR3 nucleotides read TGTGCCACCAGTGACGCGACAGGGGAGGTCAATGAGCAGTTCTTC.

The chain combines TRBV19 with TRBJ1-5; 10 bases match TRBD1. The CDR3 contains 15 residues. From germline, CDR1 is LNHDA and CDR2 SQIVND (reference sequence). The J segment lost 9 bases and the V segment lost 7 bases, leaving 12 bases of the junction unmatched. Here the CDR3 reads CASNRGQGPSSPQHF. The CDR3 nucleotides are TGTGCCAGTAACCGGGGACAGGGGCCCTCATCGCCCCAGCATTTT.

V and J are TRBV11-2 and TRBJ2-3; 11 nucleotides line up with TRBD2. CDR1 and CDR2 (germline): SGHAT, FQNNGV. The CDR3 runs to 17 residues. Losses at the gene ends were 0 bases for V and 4 bases for J; bases not matched to a gene: 6. The CDR3: CASSLDLNSGGADTQYF. CDR3 DNA sequence: TGTGCCAGCAGCTTAGATCTGAATAGCGGGGGGGCAGATACGCAGTATTTT.

The chain has TRBV24-1 and TRBJ2-3, with TRBD1 matching 8 bases. Trimming at V came to 3 bases and at J to 1 base, leaving 8 bases not matched to a gene. This CDR3 is built from 17 residues. CDR1 KGHDR and CDR2 SFDVKD come from the germline V gene. The CDR3: CATSDRGTGLGTDTQYF. In DNA form, the CDR3 reads TGTGCCACCAGTGATAGAGGGACAGGTCTCGGCACAGATACGCAGTATTTT.

The chain carries TRBV9 and TRBJ2-1; 8 bases map to TRBD2. In germline, CDR1 is SGDLS, CDR2 YYNGEE. The length of the CDR3 is 19 residues. J gave up 2 bases and V 4 bases, and 17 bases lay outside the gene matches. This chain's CDR3 is CASSPFTFPSGPPYNEQFF. The CDR3 DNA sequence: TGTGCCAGCAGCCCTTTCACCTTCCCTAGCGGGCCCCCCTACAATGAGCAGTTCTTC.

The chain couples TRBV24-1 to TRBJ1-2; 11 nucleotides agree with TRBD1. Germline values: CDR1 KGHDR, CDR2 SFDVKD. V shed 3 bases and J 8 bases; nucleotides not matched to a gene: 4. The CDR3 is 14 residues long. The CDR3, as DNA: TGTGCCACCAGTGATGCGGGACAGGGGGACGGCTACACCTTC. This encodes CATSDAGQGDGYTF.